A single sample gave rise to the 8 T cell receptor beta chains below, sequenced in a study of OX40 agonist ivuxolimab in advanced cancers. This table comes from immunoSEQ multiplex PCR, and its TCRdb copy is limited to in-frame clones, with some not included. Of tens of thousands of clones in the sample, roughly 94% were seen once. The sample here was CD4+ or CD8+ T cells sorted from blood, taken in a trial of the OX40 agonist ivuxolimab. The receptor source for this set is an adult with an advanced solid tumor such as melanoma, head and neck, liver or kidney cancer.

V and J are TRBV27 and TRBJ2-7; 9 bases are shared with TRBD1. Germline V gene lookup returns CDR1 MNHEY and CDR2 SMNVEV (reference sequence). The CDR3 loop spans 15 amino acids. The ends lost 3 bases at V and 1 base at J; junction bases unmatched: 4. The chain's CDR3 is CASSFGTGISYEQYF. The CDR3 DNA reads as TGTGCCAGCAGTTTCGGGACAGGGATTTCCTACGAGCAGTACTTC.

This chain uses TRBV6-5 with TRBJ2-2, with D hard to call. With 1 base removed from V and 7 bases from J, the gap between germline ends came to 4 bases. Germline V CDR1 and CDR2: MNHEY, SVGAGI. There are 12 residues in the CDR3. This CDR3 is CASSYWGGELFF. CDR3 DNA: TGTGCCAGCAGTTACTGGGGCGGGGAGCTGTTTTTT.

This clone came up once. The gene calls are TRBV2 and TRBJ2-5, with 9 positions matching TRBD2. The CDR3 has 15 amino acids. The V gene's germline CDR1 is SNHLY and CDR2 FYNNEI. The junction had 5 bases not matched to a gene; V was cut back by 1 base and J by 5 bases. CDR3 protein: CASSEVSGGGETQYF. DNA of the CDR3: TGTGCCAGCAGTGAAGTTAGCGGGGGCGGGGAGACCCAGTACTTC.

The V gene is TRBV7-9, the J gene TRBJ2-2; D ambiguous. V shed 4 bases and J shed 3 bases, with 3 bases lying between them. Germline V gene data show CDR1 as SEHNR and CDR2 as FQNEAQ (reference sequence). The CDR3 contains 12 residues. The CDR3 DNA is TGTGCCAGCAGCTATGACACCGGGGAGCTGTTTTTT. Translating gives CASSYDTGELFF.

V is TRBV27 and J is TRBJ1-2; D unclear. The CDR3 loop spans 11 amino acids. CDR1 is MNHEY and CDR2 is SMNVEV in the germline V gene (reference sequence). Trimming cost V 3 bases and J 9 bases, with 8 bases left between them. The CDR3 here is CASSLDGSYTF. CDR3 DNA: TGTGCCAGCAGTTTGGACGGGAGCTACACCTTC.

The gene calls are TRBV19 and TRBJ2-2; D is perhaps TRBD2 (6 bases). The CDR3 covers 16 residues. Germline V gene data show CDR1 as LNHDA and CDR2 as SQIVND (reference sequence). The V end lost 7 bases, the J end lost 3 bases, and 18 bases lay between the germline ends. The CDR3 DNA is TGTGCCAGTACGTCACCCGGGAGAGTGGACACCGGGGAGCTGTTTTTT. Its protein is CASTSPGRVDTGELFF.

The CDR3 is CASSQDSSTGGYEQYF. The CDR3 region has the DNA TGCGCCAGCAGCCAAGATAGTTCGACAGGTGGCTACGAGCAGTACTTC. This chain links TRBV4-3 with TRBJ2-7; weak D call: TRBD1 (6 bases). V was clipped by 0 bases and J by 3 bases, with 15 bases between them. The germline V gene has CDR1 LGHNA and CDR2 YSLEER. The length of the CDR3 is 16 residues.

The genes are TRBV9 and TRBJ2-3; D might be TRBD1 (6 bases). V lost 0 bases to trimming and J lost 5 bases, with 10 bases between them. The CDR3 sequence is 14 residues long. Germline assignment: CDR1 SGDLS and CDR2 YYNGEE. CDR3 protein: CASSVAGAKDTQYF. DNA of the CDR3: TGTGCCAGCAGCGTAGCAGGGGCAAAAGATACGCAGTATTTT.